The next 19 T cell receptor beta chains were all read from a single sample in a study of identical twins. TCRdb recomputed calls from the 5' RACE reads with MiXCR, one row per CDR3 protein. The data contain about 300,000 distinct CDR3 sequences, 9% to 15% of them singletons. The data were also submitted as part of a second study, on yellow fever vaccine responses in identical twins.

Specimen: CD8+ T cells sorted from blood. The receptors come from a young woman in good health.

The rearrangement uses TRBV4-2 and TRBJ2-1; 12 nucleotides line up with TRBD2. The CDR3 extends over 16 amino acids. CDR1 LGHNA and CDR2 YNFKEQ come from the germline V gene. J lost 9 bases, V lost 9 bases, and 15 bases had no gene match. The CDR3 DNA reads TGTGCCAGGGGCCTCGCGCTAGCGGGGGGGTACGGTGAGCAGTTCTTC. Translation: CARGLALAGGYGEQFF.

This clonotype was picked up a small number of times. CDR3 protein: CASSLSGRAVNEQFF. The CDR3 DNA reads TGTGCCAGCAGTCTGAGCGGGAGGGCCGTCAATGAGCAGTTCTTC. J is TRBJ2-1 and V is TRBV14, with 10 bases matching TRBD2. CDR1 and CDR2 from the germline V gene are SGHDN and FVKESK. Losses at the gene ends were 6 bases for V and 6 bases for J; bases not matched to a gene: 8. The CDR3 sequence is 15 residues long.

The V gene is TRBV11-2, the J gene TRBJ2-1, with D unresolved. CDR3 length equals 13 residues. From germline, CDR1 is SGHAT and CDR2 FQNNGV. Trimming shortened V by 1 base and J by 8 bases, and 9 bases separated the two germline ends. This CDR3 is CASSLASRDEQFF. As DNA, the CDR3 is TGTGCCAGCAGCTTAGCATCAAGGGATGAGCAGTTCTTC.

This clonotype appeared a few times. CDR3 bases: TGTGCCAGCAGCCTATGGGCGAACATTTACGAGCAGTACTTC. Protein sequence: CASSLWANIYEQYF. V gene TRBV11-2 combines with J gene TRBJ2-7; D is undetermined. V lost 5 bases and J 4 bases, leaving 15 bases between the germline ends. The CDR3 runs to 14 residues. The germline V gene encodes CDR1 SGHAT and CDR2 FQNNGV.

The table lists this clonotype with many counts. V usage is TRBV29-1 and J usage is TRBJ1-1; 7 bases line up with TRBD1. Trimming at V came to 2 bases and at J to 9 bases, leaving 9 bases not matched to a gene. Germline CDR1 is SQVTM and CDR2 is ANQGSEA. The CDR3 runs to 13 residues. Here the CDR3 DNA reads TGCAGCGTTGAACCTCCTGGGACAGCGCAAGCTTTCTTT. It codes for CSVEPPGTAQAFF.

This clonotype was picked up many times. This sequence joins TRBV4-2 and TRBJ1-2; D is undetermined. The CDR3 extends over 13 amino acids. The germline V gene has CDR1 LGHNA and CDR2 YNFKEQ. Trimming stripped 4 bases from V and 4 bases from J, with 10 bases between. The chain's CDR3 is CASSPKEAYGYTF. In DNA, the CDR3 is TGTGCCAGCAGCCCAAAGGAGGCCTATGGCTACACCTTC.

This rearrangement joins TRBV2 to TRBJ2-7; 12 nucleotides match TRBD2. After removal of 6 bases from V and 3 bases from J, the junction contained 3 bases not matched to a gene. Germline V gene data show CDR1 as SNHLY and CDR2 as FYNNEI. The CDR3 is 14 residues long. The CDR3 sequence is CASRGLAGLYEQYV. The CDR3 DNA reads TGTGCCAGCAGAGGACTAGCGGGACTCTACGAGCAGTACGTC.

The rearrangement joins TRBV7-8 to TRBJ2-7, with 15 bases lining up with TRBD2. V lost 6 bases to trimming and J lost 1 base; unmatched junction nucleotides: 10. The CDR3 runs 18 residues. In germline, CDR1 is SGHVS, CDR2 FQNEAQ. CDR3 amino acids: CASRLPGLAGGFSYEQYF. CDR3 sequence (DNA): TGTGCCAGCAGACTCCCGGGACTAGCGGGAGGATTTTCCTACGAGCAGTACTTC.

The J gene is TRBJ1-1, the V gene TRBV12-3 or TRBV12-4; D gene uncertain. Trimming removed 6 bases at V and 4 bases at J, with 12 bases between. The CDR3 contains 13 residues. CDR3 nucleotide sequence: TGTGCCAGCAGGTCCCAAGCGGGCACTGAAGCTTTCTTT. It specifies CASRSQAGTEAFF.

The J gene is TRBJ2-3, the V gene TRBV7-6, with 14 nucleotides matching TRBD2. With 6 bases clipped from V and 6 bases from J, the junction kept 8 bases outside the gene matches. This CDR3 has 16 amino acids. CDR1 SGHVS and CDR2 FNYEAQ come from the germline V gene. The DNA of the CDR3 is TGTGCCAGCAGAAGGACTAGCGGGGGGATTGAGGATACGCAGTATTTT. It codes for CASRRTSGGIEDTQYF.

This sequence joins TRBV27 and TRBJ2-7; D not resolved. The ends were cut back, 3 bases at V and 5 bases at J, with 14 bases in the middle. The CDR3 totals 14 residues. Germline V gene data show CDR1 as MNHEY and CDR2 as SMNVEV (reference sequence). The chain's CDR3 is CASSFSGPGHEQYF. The CDR3 DNA is TGTGCCAGCAGTTTTTCAGGACCGGGCCACGAGCAGTACTTC.

This clonotype has a handful of counts. The chain carries TRBV7-6 and TRBJ2-3; possible D gene TRBD2, 7 bases. The CDR3 extends over 15 amino acids. V lost 1 base to trimming and J lost 5 bases, with 13 bases between them. Germline CDR1 SGHVS, CDR2 FNYEAQ. The DNA of the CDR3 is TGTGCCAGCAGCTTAGGGGGGGGCCTTCTAGATACGCAGTATTTT. Translated: CASSLGGGLLDTQYF.

The V and J genes are TRBV4-1 and TRBJ2-2; D unresolved. CDR1 MGHRA and CDR2 YSYEKL come from the germline V gene. The germline V and J ends were trimmed by 2 bases and 1 base, with 8 bases remaining between them. The CDR3 is 15 residues long. CDR3 in DNA: TGCGCCAGCAGCCAAAAGACGAGGAACACCGGGGAGCTGTTTTTT. It translates to CASSQKTRNTGELFF.

This clonotype was seen a few times. The chain is built from TRBV6-4 and TRBJ2-1, with TRBD2 identical over 10 bases. The CDR3 has 15 amino acids. Germline trimming cut 2 bases from V and 6 bases from J; bases unmatched to any gene: 4. CDR1 MRHNA and CDR2 SNTAGT come from the germline V gene. CDR3 residues: CASSDGERGGNEQFF. In DNA form, the CDR3 reads TGTGCCAGCAGTGACGGGGAGCGGGGGGGCAATGAGCAGTTCTTC.

This chain uses TRBV6-5 with TRBJ1-4, with D tentatively TRBD1 (5 bases). The CDR3 extends over 14 amino acids. Germline lookup yields CDR1 MNHEY and CDR2 SVGAGI. V dropped 0 bases and J dropped 7 bases, with 9 bases sitting between them. The CDR3 DNA reads as TGTGCCAGCAGTTACTCTTCGGGGGGTGAAAAACTGTTTTTT. It translates to CASSYSSGGEKLFF.

This clonotype was detected only a few times. The genes are TRBV20-1 and TRBJ2-1; a weak D match, TRBD2 (7 bases). V lost 0 bases, J lost 9 bases, and 12 bases lay in between. The CDR3 is 13 residues long. The germline gives CDR1 DFQATT, CDR2 SNEGSKA (reference sequence). The CDR3 region is CSAREGGGAEQFF. The CDR3 coding sequence is TGCAGTGCTAGAGAGGGCGGGGGCGCTGAGCAGTTCTTC.

CDR3: CASSGSMGEVTDTQYF. The CDR3, as DNA: TGTGCCAGCAGTGGTTCAATGGGGGAAGTTACAGATACGCAGTATTTT. J is TRBJ2-3 and V is TRBV2, with D perhaps given as TRBD1 or TRBD2 (5 bases each). Germline V gives CDR1 SNHLY, CDR2 FYNNEI. The germline V and J ends were trimmed by 4 bases and 3 bases, with 17 bases remaining between them. The CDR3 has 16 amino acids.

This clonotype occurred a few times. The chain links TRBV12-3 or TRBV12-4 to TRBJ2-1, with 7 bases matching TRBD1. Unmatched junction bases numbered 4, after V lost 5 bases and J lost 9 bases. This CDR3 region has 12 residues. CDR3 sequence: CASSPGTVEQFF. The CDR3 DNA is TGTGCCAGCAGTCCCGGGACAGTTGAGCAGTTCTTC.

The chain couples TRBV6-6 to TRBJ2-7; D uncertain. This CDR3 region has 12 residues. Germline-derived CDR1 and CDR2 are MNHNY and SVGAGI (reference sequence). V dropped 2 bases and J dropped 3 bases, with 5 bases sitting between them. CDR3 residues: CASSYTCYEQYF. CDR3 nucleotides: TGTGCCAGCAGTTACACGTGCTACGAGCAGTACTTC.